This T cell receptor (beta chain) was profiled in a study of tumor and adjacent non-tumor tissue in lung cancer. On the study more broadly: The cohort had around twelve adenocarcinoma, a couple of squamous cell and 1 small cell patients. Patients were aged roughly 31 to 76, some 10 men and roughly five women, stage I to III. Study results and limitations: TCR diversity was significantly greater in tumor than normal lung tissue.

Three rounds of nested PCR, following a modified ARM-PCR protocol, produced the TCRbeta library. One entry per CDR3 protein results from TCRdb running MiXCR on the multiplex PCR reads. The data contain more than 85,000 distinct CDR3 sequences, roughly two thirds of them singletons. RNA was extracted from bulk tissue without any cell sorting. Trimming took off 1 base at V and 0 bases at J, with 7 bases between the two ends. The CDR3 has 14 amino acids. Germline V gene sequence: CDR1 SGHDN, CDR2 FVKESK. At least ten counts were recorded for this clonotype. What it binds is unknown. Specimen: lung tumor tissue. This chain joins TRBV14 and TRBJ2-7; D is unresolved. The sequence derives from a man between 65 and 85 years old with non-small cell lung cancer. CDR3 sequence reads: CASSQVFPSYEQYF. For the CDR3, the DNA is TGTGCCAGCAGCCAAGTCTTCCCCTCCTACGAGCAGTACTTC.